This T cell receptor (beta chain) was observed in a study of neurological immune-mediated disorders. With 10-nucleotide random UMIs, 5'RACE was used to make the cDNA. TCRdb re-analysed the 5' RACE reads in MiXCR, keeping a single row per CDR3 protein. The table has around 70,000 distinct CDR3 sequences, less than 5.5% seen once. In its sample, this clonotype was seen many times. V shed 4 bases and J shed 4 bases, with 9 bases lying between them. This CDR3 is built from 12 residues. Germline CDR1 and CDR2: SGHRS and YFSETQ. The receptor was isolated from a woman in her 30s with multiple sclerosis. The chain combines TRBV5-1 with TRBJ2-7, with no clear D. Sequencing was done on a sample of PBMCs. DNA of the CDR3: TGCGCCAGCAGCATGGATCGTTACGAGCAGTACTTC. Translating gives CASSMDRYEQYF.